The 12 T cell receptor beta chains listed next were all sequenced from one sample in a study of T cells after yellow fever vaccination. TCRdb re-called the 5' RACE reads with MiXCR, one entry per CDR3 protein. The sample lists approximately 550,000 distinct CDR3 sequences, roughly 14% occurring once. The source material was PBMCs, sampled on the day of the yellow fever booster vaccination. All receptors come from a young man who received the YFV17D yellow fever vaccine.

The chain links TRBV15 to TRBJ2-5; D might be TRBD1 (6 bases). This CDR3 contains 15 residues. Trimming removed 0 bases at V and 0 bases at J, with 8 bases between. CDR1 LNHNV and CDR2 YYDKDF come from the germline V gene (reference sequence). The DNA for the CDR3 is TGTGCCACCAGCAGAGAAGGACAGAACCAAGAGACCCAGTACTTC. Translated: CATSREGQNQETQYF.

This clonotype was observed a few times. The chain recombines TRBV12-3 or TRBV12-4 with TRBJ2-7, with 7 nucleotides matching TRBD1. CDR3 length: 13 residues. V shed 7 bases and J 1 base; nucleotides not matched to a gene: 4. CDR3 bases: TGTGCCAGCACTTGGACAGGTTCCTACGAGCAGTACTTC. Its protein is CASTWTGSYEQYF.

CDR3 in amino acids: CASSYSTLRLAGNSDTQYF. Here the CDR3 DNA reads TGTGCCAGCAGTTACTCTACTCTCCGACTAGCGGGAAATTCAGATACGCAGTATTTT. This chain uses TRBV6-2 or TRBV6-3 with TRBJ2-3; 11 bases are shared with TRBD2. The CDR3 consists of 19 residues. Looked up from germline, CDR1 is MNHEY and CDR2 is SVGEGT. V was clipped by 0 bases and J by 4 bases; unmatched bases: 12.

The chain couples TRBV6-5 to TRBJ2-1; 10 nucleotides agree with TRBD2. The CDR3 runs 16 residues. The V segment lost 1 base and the J segment 8 bases; nucleotides outside the gene matches: 8. Germline V CDR1 and CDR2: MNHEY, SVGAGI. In nucleotides, the CDR3 is TGTGCCAGCAGTTACTGGTCTAGCGGGAGTAGCGATGAGCAGTTCTTC. Its protein is CASSYWSSGSSDEQFF.

This clonotype was seen a few times. The chain is built from TRBV7-2 and TRBJ2-1; 7 bases agree with TRBD2. Germline V CDR1 and CDR2: SGHTA, FQGNSA. The CDR3 runs to 16 residues. V lost 0 bases to trimming and J lost 3 bases; unmatched junction nucleotides: 5. The CDR3, as DNA: TGTGCCAGCAGCTTAGCGGGAAAGCGGGGCTACAATGAGCAGTTCTTC. Translation gives CASSLAGKRGYNEQFF.

This clonotype was picked up many times. The DNA for the CDR3 is TGTGCCACCAGTGATTTGCCAGTGAGGTTTCTGAATTGGGAGCAGTACTTC. This codes for CATSDLPVRFLNWEQYF. This sequence joins TRBV24-1 and TRBJ2-7; D call uncertain. The length of the CDR3 is 17 residues. V shed 0 bases and J shed 7 bases, with 21 bases lying between them. CDR1 and CDR2 from the germline V gene are KGHDR and SFDVKD.

This clonotype was counted between two and nine times. In nucleotides, the CDR3 is TGTGCCACAGCCGGGACACTAAACACTGAAGCTTTCTTT. Amino acid sequence: CATAGTLNTEAFF. This chain uses TRBV10-3 with TRBJ1-1, with D tentatively TRBD1 (6 bases). CDR3 length: 13 amino acids. Germline V CDR1 and CDR2: ENHRY, SYGVKD. Between the trimmed V and J ends, which lost 10 bases and 2 bases, there was a span of 14 bases.

V usage is TRBV20-1 and J usage is TRBJ1-2; the match to TRBD1 covers 7 bases. From germline, CDR1 is DFQATT and CDR2 SNEGSKA (reference sequence). The length of the CDR3 is 12 residues. V lost 5 bases to trimming and J lost 6 bases; unmatched junction nucleotides: 6. CDR3 DNA: TGCAGTGCTCGAGGGGGCGCGGATGGCTACACCTTC. Amino acids: CSARGGADGYTF.

The rearrangement uses TRBV4-1 and TRBJ2-5; TRBD1 matches at 7 bases. The CDR3 spans 17 residues. V gave up 1 base and J gave up 4 bases; unmatched junction bases: 12. Germline V gene data show CDR1 as MGHRA and CDR2 as YSYEKL. This chain's CDR3 is CASSQAGRGRNGETQYF. CDR3 DNA: TGCGCCAGCAGCCAAGCGGGAAGGGGGCGGAATGGAGAGACCCAGTACTTC.

The rearrangement links TRBV24-1 to TRBJ1-2; D gene uncertain. The CDR3 covers 13 residues. The ends were cut back, 9 bases at V and 4 bases at J, with 14 bases in the middle. CDR1 and CDR2 from the germline V gene are KGHDR and SFDVKD. CDR3 sequence: CATHQQRSYGYTF. CDR3 DNA: TGTGCCACCCACCAGCAGAGAAGCTATGGCTACACCTTC.

This clonotype was counted a few times. The V call is TRBV7-2, the J call TRBJ1-2; TRBD1 agrees at 11 bases. Germline-derived CDR1 and CDR2 are SGHTA and FQGNSA. CDR3 length: 15 amino acids. Trimming removed 5 bases from V and 4 bases from J; junction bases left unmatched: 6. The CDR3 sequence: CASSVTGTGGYGYTF. CDR3 nucleotides: TGTGCCAGCAGCGTGACCGGGACAGGGGGCTATGGCTACACCTTC.

This clonotype has just a few counts. The chain recombines TRBV7-2 with TRBJ2-4, with 7 bases matching TRBD1. This CDR3 comprises 14 residues. The germline gives CDR1 SGHTA, CDR2 FQGNSA. V lost 2 bases to trimming and J lost 7 bases; unmatched junction nucleotides: 5. Written as DNA, the CDR3 is TGTGCCAGCAGCTTACAAGGGGGCCCGAACATTCAGTACTTC. Translating it yields CASSLQGGPNIQYF.